This entry lists 5 T cell receptor beta chains sequenced from one sample in a study of T cells in Graves' hyperthyroidism and ophthalmopathy. TCR beta CDR3 sequences were amplified from RNA transcripts. Researchers ran a first-round RT-PCR on the TCR CDR3 using the HTBI primer set. Via MiXCR, TCRdb re-called the multiplex PCR reads, giving one row per CDR3 protein. The sample records hundreds of thousands of distinct CDR3 sequences, less than 30% being singletons. Input material: blood. The origin of the receptors is a man aged 40-49 years with Graves' hyperthyroidism that later progressed to Graves' ophthalmopathy.

This clonotype has at least ten counts. The J gene is TRBJ2-7, the V gene TRBV20-1, with 8 bases that match TRBD2. V trimming: 6 bases; J trimming: 7 bases; junction bases outside the gene matches: 14. The CDR3 sequence is 14 residues long. Germline CDR1 DFQATT, CDR2 SNEGSKA (reference sequence). The CDR3 sequence: CSAQKSGRIGEQYF. The CDR3 nucleotides read TGCAGTGCCCAGAAAAGCGGGAGAATAGGAGAGCAGTACTTC.

This clonotype was observed a handful of times. The V gene is TRBV6-2 or TRBV6-3, the J gene TRBJ2-7, with a weak D call TRBD2 (6 bases). The V gene's germline CDR1 is MNHEY and CDR2 SVGEGT. The CDR3 covers 14 residues. With 7 bases removed from V and 5 bases from J, the gap between germline ends came to 18 bases. CDR3 residues: CASTISGEENEQYF. The CDR3 nucleotides read TGTGCCAGCACCATCTCCGGGGAGGAAAACGAGCAGTACTTC.

This chain connects TRBV15 to TRBJ1-5; 8 bases are a match to TRBD1. The CDR3 is made up of 15 amino acids. Trimming cost V 3 bases and J 2 bases; bases outside gene matches: 3. CDR1 and CDR2 from the germline V gene are LNHNV and YYDKDF (reference sequence). The CDR3 DNA follows: TGTGCCACCAGCAGGGACAGGGTGGGCAATCAGCCCCAGCATTTT. As protein: CATSRDRVGNQPQHF.

At least ten counts were recorded for this clonotype. The V call is TRBV12-3 or TRBV12-4, the J call TRBJ2-7, with TRBD1 matching over 10 bases. Trimming took 6 bases from V and 3 from J; bases not matched to a gene: 2. This CDR3 has 13 residues. CDR3 bases: TGTGCCAGCAGGAGGGACAGGGGCTACGAGCAGTACTTC. Translating gives CASRRDRGYEQYF.

This clonotype was seen at least ten times. The chain links TRBV20-1 to TRBJ1-5; possible D gene TRBD1, 5 bases. With 3 bases removed from V and 8 bases from J, the gap between germline ends came to 11 bases. The CDR3 covers 12 residues. The V gene's germline CDR1 is DFQATT and CDR2 SNEGSKA (reference sequence). CDR3 in amino acids: CSASRGVEPQHF. The CDR3 nucleotides are TGCAGTGCTAGTAGGGGAGTTGAGCCCCAGCATTTT.